This T cell receptor beta chain was sequenced during a study of T cell responses to AZD1222 COVID-19 vaccine. Study findings and constraints: Vaccine-associated CD4 TCRs spanned spike, dominant at 160-218 and 743-854. The reported proportion of spike-specific TCRs targeting unmutated variant regions was nearly half. Repertoire sampling was restricted to post-peak T cell response timepoints. White British donors predominated, females outnumbered males, and clonal diversity was possibly underestimated.

The CDR3 runs to 15 residues. J gave up 7 bases and V 6 bases, and 7 bases lay outside the gene matches. Germline CDR1 is LNHDA and CDR2 is SQIVND (reference sequence). The assay was immunoSEQ multiplex PCR, and TCRdb's table has in-frame clones only and misses some. The profile shows tens of thousands of clones, 89% of them singletons. Note on this clone: The antigen is not known.

This sample comprised peripheral blood, obtained 28 days after the second AZD1222 dose. This TCR was recovered from an adult who received the AZD1222 COVID-19 vaccine. J is TRBJ1-6 and V is TRBV19; 9 bases align to TRBD1. The CDR3 sequence is CASRDRGQGNSPLHF. In nucleotides, the CDR3 is TGTGCCAGTAGGGACAGGGGCCAGGGAAATTCACCCCTCCACTTT.